Each of the 13 T cell receptor beta chains below was sequenced from the same sample in a study of T cells in tumors after PD-1 blockade. The repertoire was sequenced with immunoSEQ multiplex PCR; TCRdb's copy has only in-frame clones and lacks some. The sample holds approximately 47,000 clones, around 85% seen once. The specimen was PBMCs, collected before anti-PD-1 therapy. The receptors stem from a human donor with advanced basal cell or squamous cell carcinoma (not recorded which).

The genes are TRBV7-9 and TRBJ2-3, with 9 bases aligning to TRBD2. V lost 1 base, J lost 1 base, and 6 bases stayed unmatched. The CDR3 spans 17 residues. CDR1 is SEHNR and CDR2 is FQNEAQ in the germline V gene (reference sequence). The DNA of the CDR3 is TGTGCCAGCAGCTTAGATCTGCGGGAGGGAGGCACAGATACGCAGTATTTT. This codes for CASSLDLREGGTDTQYF.

The chain employs TRBV28 and TRBJ1-4, with D hard to call. V lost 3 bases and J 0 bases, leaving 8 bases between the germline ends. There are 15 residues in the CDR3. Looked up from germline, CDR1 is MDHEN and CDR2 is SYDVKM. The CDR3 loop is CASSFSTATNEKLFF. CDR3 sequence (DNA): TGTGCCAGCAGTTTTTCGACCGCAACTAATGAAAAACTGTTTTTT.

The chain recombines TRBV6-5 with TRBJ1-1; 10 nucleotides align to TRBD1. Germline values: CDR1 MNHEY, CDR2 SVGAGI. After removal of 7 bases from V and 4 bases from J, the junction contained 9 bases not matched to a gene. The CDR3 is made up of 15 amino acids. CDR3 loop: CASTKSGTGATEAFF. DNA for the CDR3: TGTGCCAGCACCAAAAGCGGGACAGGGGCCACTGAAGCTTTCTTT.

V is TRBV10-2 and J is TRBJ2-1, with 7 positions matching TRBD2. Germline CDR1 WSHSY, CDR2 SAAADI. The CDR3 totals 14 residues. Losses at the gene ends were 6 bases for V and 6 bases for J; bases not matched to a gene: 8. CDR3 coding DNA: TGCGCCAGCAGCCGGGGGAGGGTGACCAATGAGCAGTTCTTC. Its protein is CASSRGRVTNEQFF.

The V call is TRBV28, the J call TRBJ1-5, with D perhaps TRBD1 (6 bases). Germline CDR1 reads MDHEN; CDR2 reads SYDVKM. Deletions cut 9 bases from V and 5 bases from J, with 23 bases between. The length of the CDR3 is 16 residues. This CDR3 reads CASQTGQLAGYQPQHF. The CDR3 DNA reads TGTGCCAGTCAGACGGGACAACTCGCCGGGTATCAGCCCCAGCATTTT.

This chain uses TRBV3-1 (or the pseudogene TRBV3-2) with TRBJ1-1; D is uncertain. V dropped 1 base and J dropped 2 bases, with 5 bases sitting between them. The germline CDR1 and CDR2 sequences are LGHDT and YNNKEL (reference sequence). The CDR3 totals 13 residues. CDR3 sequence (DNA): TGTGCCAGCAGCCAAGTTCCAAACACTGAAGCTTTCTTT. Translation: CASSQVPNTEAFF.

This chain connects TRBV3-1 (or the pseudogene TRBV3-2) to TRBJ2-7, with 12 nucleotides matching TRBD2. CDR3 length equals 15 residues. The germline V gene encodes CDR1 LGHDT and CDR2 YNNKEL (reference sequence). With 0 bases clipped from V and 6 bases from J, the junction kept 3 bases outside the gene matches. The CDR3 DNA sequence: TGTGCCAGCAGCCAAGATTCTAGCGGGAGGGGCGAGCAGTACTTC. Protein product: CASSQDSSGRGEQYF.

The V call is TRBV7-9, the J call TRBJ2-7; maybe TRBD1 (5 bases). This CDR3 is 13 amino acids long. With 5 bases removed from V and 3 bases from J, the gap between germline ends came to 11 bases. Germline CDR1 reads SEHNR; CDR2 reads FQNEAQ (reference sequence). CDR3 bases: TGTGCCAGCAGCCAAACACAGGTCTACGAGCAGTACTTC. Its translation: CASSQTQVYEQYF.

V gene TRBV5-1 combines with J gene TRBJ1-4, with D possibly being TRBD1 (5 bases). V was cut by 4 bases and J by 4 bases, with 20 bases left in between. CDR3 length: 17 residues. CDR1 and CDR2 from the germline V gene are SGHRS and YFSETQ. CDR3 region: CASSPGNPGPINEKLFF. The CDR3 coding sequence is TGCGCCAGCAGCCCCGGAAATCCGGGACCGATTAATGAAAAACTGTTTTTT.

The chain employs TRBV19 and TRBJ1-6; 8 positions agree with TRBD1. The V gene end was trimmed by 5 bases and the J gene end by 8 bases; junction bases not matched to a gene: 5. The CDR3 spans 14 residues. Germline V gives CDR1 LNHDA, CDR2 SQIVND (reference sequence). The CDR3 bases are TGTGCCAGTAGTTTGGGACAGGAGTATTCACCCCTCCACTTT. It specifies CASSLGQEYSPLHF.

This CDR3 reads CASSLVAYGYTF. CDR3 coding DNA: TGTGCCAGCAGTTTAGTGGCATATGGCTACACCTTC. The V gene is TRBV12-3 or TRBV12-4, the J gene TRBJ1-2; D unresolved. The CDR3 is made up of 12 amino acids. The V and J ends lost 1 base and 5 bases respectively, with 5 bases between them.

This clone was picked up one time. CDR3 sequence: CASSDFDSDLEAFF. CDR3 DNA sequence: TGTGCCAGCAGTGACTTTGACAGCGACCTTGAAGCTTTCTTT. The chain has TRBV2 and TRBJ1-1; possible D gene TRBD1, 5 bases. V was shortened by 3 bases and J by 7 bases, with 15 bases between the two germline ends. The CDR3 spans 14 residues. Germline-derived CDR1 and CDR2 are SNHLY and FYNNEI.

The rearrangement joins TRBV9 to TRBJ2-3; D unresolved. CDR1 is SGDLS, CDR2 YYNGEE, per germline. Trimming stripped 4 bases from V and 0 bases from J, with 9 bases between. The CDR3 totals 14 residues. Written as DNA, the CDR3 is TGTGCCAGCAGCCCCCGGGCCAGCACAGATACGCAGTATTTT. Its translation is CASSPRASTDTQYF.